The present entry profiles one T cell receptor (beta chain) with its context. Its antigen is still unknown. The record has no base qualities; no much larger clone is one base away. The sample is drawn from a study of cytomegalovirus exposure and HLA in healthy donors (dated by TCRdb to about 2017). The study in broad terms: According to an earlier analysis of 587 of the donors, some 180 million T cells yielded 117 million unique TCR beta sequences and about 300 Gb of sequence data. A later genetic analysis took genome-wide SNP genotypes for about 60% of the roughly 670 donors and used that subset as a discovery cohort. Besides the first cohort of under 700 subjects, a separate validation cohort made up of around 120 different subjects was used. Using immunosequencing, the study profiled T cell repertoires from 666 subjects and related those repertoires to cytomegalovirus serostatus. Four or five DR-DQ haplotypes were handled as single units for association and clustering because linkage in the cohort was strong. An earlier analysis of roughly 600 of the donors used high-throughput TCR beta sequencing to judge whether each TCR beta V gene segment behaved as functional or pseudogenic. In a later analysis, previously published TCR beta repertoires from 600 to 850 donors were re-analyzed and high-resolution HLA genotyping was added so that TCR occurrence patterns could be studied. All discovery cohort repertoires had been generated on a single sequencing platform. Typing coverage varied by locus: about 620-630 donors for A, B, C, DRB1 and DQB1; approximately 520 for DQA1; 606 for DPA1; roughly 470 for DPB1. The aim of the study was to test whether cataloging public T cell receptors could identify signatures of past pathogen exposure. Roughly 300 gigabases of sequencing data and tens of millions of unique TCR sequences were included in an early release covering 550 to 800 HLA-typed donors. The later analysis used no new phenotypic data to find candidate immune exposures, relying instead on TCR beta sequences and their occurrence across donors. HLA typing covered class I and class II loci at four-digit resolution. The genetic ancestry cluster associated with self-reported Caucasian donors included about four fifths of the 350 to 500 genotyped donors. The study combined high-throughput TCR immunosequencing, statistical association of individual TCRs with disease status, and machine learning to predict cytomegalovirus infection status. Alongside the repertoire data, information on donor age, sex, ethnicity and CMV serostatus was compiled. Among 300 to 450 genotyped donors of the cohort, an average of about 240,000 unique TCR beta nucleotide sequences were sequenced per donor, roughly 20% of them non-productive. The paper as a whole reports these results and caveats: In the study, approximately 150 TCR beta chains were listed as associated with cytomegalovirus. Cytomegalovirus status was reported to be diagnosed by the classifier with high specificity and sensitivity in both the original and validation cohorts. Most TCR sequences were seen in very few donors, while some public TCRs were found in many individuals. In a later analysis, TCR association rates were found to vary across HLA loci, with the most associated TCRs seen for DRB1 alleles and the fewest for HLA-C alleles. Correlated functional status among segregating V segments might reflect linkage disequilibrium, but an unknown experimental factor could not be ruled out. When HLA alleles, especially DR and DQ, strongly co-occurred, attributing TCR associations to individual alleles was difficult. Only TCR beta chains were sequenced in this cohort, and the absence of alpha or paired-chain data limited detectable features. A group of highly shared sequence variants was considered likely to be a technical artifact of the sequencing pipeline. Presence/absence analyses assumed roughly uniform sequencing depth across donors, an assumption that may not hold. A later analysis reported that several top co-occurrence clusters appeared linked to parvovirus B19, influenza, CMV and Epstein-Barr virus. For the cohort, immune exposure information was limited to CMV serostatus. The authors suggested that the approach could potentially be generalized to other disease states and immunological phenotypes. HLA typing was unavailable for some donors at each locus, so association tests used only the typed subset. In a later genetic analysis, fewer N-insertions in productive TCRs were reported among donors in an Asian-associated ancestry cluster than the approximately 630-donor mean. A few of the identified cytomegalovirus-associated TCR beta chains were confirmed in vitro to be specific for cytomegalovirus antigens. Most CMV-associated TCR beta chains appeared to be HLA-restricted in a later analysis, and the HLA associations seemed to be driven largely by CMV exposure. A later analysis associated about 18,000 TCR beta sequences with specific HLA alleles at a false discovery rate of 0.05. About 17 rarely observed V segments, including chromosome 9 orphons, were excluded from the earlier analysis of several hundred of the donors because counts were too low. In a later genetic analysis, a missense DCLRE1C variant was associated with V-gene and J-gene trimming of TCR beta chains, and the association was replicated in an independent cohort. Broadly in line with IMGT annotations, most TCR beta V segments showed up in productive rearrangements about 87% or about 30% of the time in an earlier analysis of some 590 of the donors. Compared with equally common non-associated chains, HLA-associated TCR beta chains in a later analysis were more clonally expanded and had lower generation probabilities. A further reported finding was that TCR beta sequences accurately predicted the HLA-A and HLA-B alleles for most subjects in the first cohort.

The cohort comprised some 730 healthy bone marrow donors. All cohort members were sampled while nominally healthy, although unrecorded immune exposures were likely present. The donor was CMV seropositive and belonged to the group of about 290 seropositive cohort members. Every donor gave a peripheral blood sample, and the peripheral blood mononuclear cells from that sample were used for TCR beta sequencing. The Qiagen DNeasy Blood Extraction Kit was used to extract genomic DNA from the blood cell samples. Receptor amplification or capture employed the immunoSEQ multiplex PCR assay. For the multiplex PCR, a mixture combining 60 forward primers for TCR Vbeta segments and 13 reverse primers for TCR Jbeta segments was used. The CDR3 region of rearranged TCR beta genes was amplified from genomic DNA with a multiplex PCR assay. Amplified TCR beta libraries were sequenced as 87-base-pair reads on the Illumina HiSeq System. The authors' pipeline ran thus. Across the 666 repertoires, a later analysis counted roughly 77 million unique TCR beta chains, about 10 million of which were shared by at least two donors. Raw reads were error-corrected and collapsed into unique sequences by a nearest-neighbor algorithm in which closely related sequences were merged to remove PCR and sequencing errors. V, D and J gene segments were assigned by aligning CDR3 sequences to IMGT reference sequences. For a sequence to be retained, at least a six-nucleotide match to both a V gene segment and a J gene segment was required. Rearrangements were called productive when the CDR3 lacked stop codons and stayed in frame with V and J; all others were non-productive. Following IMGT convention, CDR3 was defined as the stretch from the second conserved V-encoded cysteine to the conserved J-encoded phenylalanine. The earlier analysis of fewer than 700 of the donors excluded sequences that lacked an unambiguous match to a single V gene segment. An earlier analysis of 587 of the donors classified V segments as functional when productive rearrangements were above 56.7% and as segregating when the standard deviation between donors was above 5%. A statistical classification framework was built to diagnose cytomegalovirus status from the catalog of TCR beta chain sequences. V and J gene assignment, in a later analysis, came from comparing TCR nucleotide sequences with IMGT/GENE-DB human TR gene sequences. The TCRdist pipeline was used in a later analysis to assign CDR3 sequences and most-parsimonious VDJ recombination scenarios. In a later analysis, every TCR beta chain was defined by the combination of its CDR3 amino acid sequence and its V-gene family, and reads without a unique V-gene family were dropped. In a later analysis, nearly 600 highly shared, low-generation-probability nucleotide sequences were removed to address suspected cross-contamination and a sequencing artifact. For each public chain, a later analysis derived a clonal expansion index from normalized ranks of inferred template counts within each repertoire. Generation probabilities in a later analysis came from a VDJ recombination model fitted to out-of-frame rearrangements, and those results were checked against IGoR. A later analysis scored TCR-TCR, TCR-HLA and TCR-CMV co-occurrence with hypergeometric tests, applying a repertoire-size bias correction to TCR pairs. To estimate false discovery rates, a later analysis permuted the HLA or CMV assignments 20 times. In a later analysis, co-occurring TCRs were grouped using DBSCAN, and TCRdist sequence similarity was added for clustering within HLA-allele-positive subsets. Repertoires with fewer than 30,000 or more than 120,000 public chains, plus five repertoires with anomalous nucleotide sharing, were excluded from co-occurrence clustering. TCRdb re-hosts the immuneACCESS table, in-frame sequences only. Its copies lack some clones; in the studies checked, an unresolved V gene accounts for under half of them, and the cause for the rest is not known. Clone size and the V and J calls come from that table; the DNA yielded D and trimming. The sample yields roughly 190,000 clones; around 73% were counted once. Roughly 2% of the sample rests with the top ten.

Sequencing was carried out using PBMCs. This clonotype originated in a woman aged 30 to 39 in good health and CMV-seropositive.

The nucleotide sequence reads as follows: TGCAGCGTTGTGGACAGAAGCTACGAGCAGTACTTC. The encoded protein is CSVVDRSYEQYF. This receptor chain uses TRBV29-1 and TRBJ2-7; matching of 6 bases hints at TRBD1 as the D gene. In the germline V gene, CDR1 corresponds to SQVTM and CDR2 to ANQGSEA. The germline ends are 10 bases apart after V is trimmed by 4 bases and J by 3 bases. Measured from the cysteine to the phenylalanine, the CDR3 is 12 residues long. Just the 36-base CDR3 DNA is kept, in frame starting at base 1.